Included here is one TCR beta chain sequence, with context. The authors prepared the TCRbeta library with unique molecular identifiers. A single record per CDR3 protein comes from TCRdb applying MiXCR to the PCR reads. Of about 370,000 distinct CDR3 sequences in the sample, roughly 22% were seen once. Germline CDR1 is MNHNS and CDR2 is SASEGT. This CDR3 has 14 residues. The V end was cut by 6 bases, the J end by 5 bases, with 17 bases between. This entry belongs to a study of T-cell reconstitution after alpha-beta-depleted transplantation in children. The sample was PBMCs from the stem cell graft donor, taken from the stem cell graft. The source of this sequence is a human donor who donated a stem cell graft to a child with acute myeloid leukemia. The V gene is TRBV6-1, the J gene TRBJ2-7, with D perhaps matching TRBD2 (6 bases). CDR3 sequence reads: CASSPTRGINEQYF. For the CDR3, the DNA is TGTGCCAGCAGCCCAACGCGCGGGATCAACGAGCAGTACTTC.